This T cell receptor beta chain derives from a study of T cells after posttransplantation cyclophosphamide. General observations from the study: Donor CD8+ memory clones often dominated recipient blood repertoires at later times. Recipient CMV seropositivity and CMV reactivation strongly tracked TRB clonality. Tissue-infiltrating T cells from skin or gut overlapped little with blood T cells.

A word on this clone: The antigen remains unidentified.

Cyclophosphamide on days +3 and +4 followed busulfan-fludarabine conditioning and a marrow graft. Profiled with immunoSEQ multiplex PCR; TCRdb holds only in-frame clones, not every one. The repertoire holds some 43,000 clones, about 90% seen once, with about 2.5% in the top ten. This CDR3 contains 14 residues. V was trimmed by 11 bases and J by 0 bases, leaving 11 bases between them. The germline V gene has CDR1 SNHLY and CDR2 FYNNEI. This TCR came from a male patient between 60 and 69 years old who received an allogeneic stem cell transplant from a related donor and was CMV-positive. Part of the T cell pool may stem from the graft donor. The V and J genes are TRBV2 and TRBJ2-6, with D possibly matching TRBD1 (6 bases). The sequencing here drew on PBMCs, taken 55 to 70 days after allogeneic stem cell transplant with posttransplant cyclophosphamide. CDR3 DNA sequence: TGTGCCGGTACAGGGAGCTCTGGGGCCAACGTCCTGACTTTC. Residues: CAGTGSSGANVLTF.